The T cell receptor (beta chain) described here comes from a study of long-term antiretroviral therapy in people with HIV. This was the immunoSEQ v3.0 assay at survey level. The method was immunoSEQ multiplex PCR; TCRdb's version includes in-frame clones alone and lacks a portion of them. The sample contains about 25,000 clones, over 70% of which appear only once. CDR3 length: 14 residues. Per the germline V gene, CDR1 is MDHEN and CDR2 is SYDVKM. V was clipped by 6 bases and J by 5 bases; unmatched bases: 7. The sample consisted of unsorted PBMCs, taken 3 years after starting antiretroviral therapy. This clonotype was obtained from a man younger than 35 with HIV. The chain couples TRBV28 to TRBJ1-1, with TRBD1 matching 9 bases. The DNA of the CDR3 is TGTGCCAGCAGGAGGACAGGGGTGGGTACTGAAGCTTTCTTT. This sequence encodes CASRRTGVGTEAFF. Filled out from reference TRBV28 and TRBJ1-1, the complete variable domain reads DVKVTQSSRYLVKRTGEKVFLECVQDMDHENMFWYRQDPGLGLRLIYFSYDVKMKEKGDIPEGYSVSREKKERFSLILESASTNQTSMYLCASRRTGVGTEAFFGQGTRLTVV.